Listed below are T cell receptor beta chains from one sample, sequenced in a study of blood T cell repertoires in COVID-19. TCRdb keeps only in-frame clones here, not all; method: immunoSEQ multiplex PCR. Of roughly 150,000 clones listed, about 83% were seen once; the top ten hold 15% to 20%. The sequenced sample consisted of peripheral blood. Receptors were obtained from a woman in her 70s who had recovered from COVID-19. Both conserved end residues are part of each CDR3. A D gene is named only where the DNA matches it firmly. Rows may omit the clone size; those that give it use once, few, many or a size class.

J gene	clone size	D gene	V gene	CDR3 DNA	CDR3 protein
TRBJ2-2	few	TRBD2	TRBV18	TGTGCCAGCTCACCCTTATCCCTAGCGGGAGTCGACACCGGGGAGCTGTTTTTT	CASSPLSLAGVDTGELFF
TRBJ1-6	-	-	TRBV6-6	TGTGCCAGCAGTTACGGACGGGAACCACCCCTCCACTTT	CASSYGREPPLHF
TRBJ2-5	-	TRBD1	TRBV4-3	TGCGCCAGCAGCCAAGCGCGGACAGGGTCGGGGACCCAGTACTTC	CASSQARTGSGTQYF
TRBJ1-2	many	TRBD1	TRBV6-5	TGTGCCAGCAGAAAGGGACAGGGGGCCGGCGGCTACACCTTC	CASRKGQGAGGYTF
TRBJ2-3	-	TRBD2	TRBV5-1	TGCGCCAGCAGCCCCCCCAGCGGGGGGCCCCAGGATACGCAGTATTTT	CASSPPSGGPQDTQYF
TRBJ1-1	-	-	TRBV3-1/TRBV3-2	TGTGCCAGCAGCCCACACATGAACACTGAAGCTTTCTTT	CASSPHMNTEAFF
TRBJ1-5	-	TRBD1	TRBV7-8	TGTGCCAGCAGCAGACAGGGACTTAGCAATCAGCCCCAGCATTTT	CASSRQGLSNQPQHF
TRBJ1-2	-	TRBD1	TRBV3-1/TRBV3-2	TGTGCCAGCAGCCAAGAGGGACAGACCATTTATGGCTACACCTTC	CASSQEGQTIYGYTF
TRBJ1-5	-	-	TRBV7-2	TGTGCCAGCAGCCCGGGGTGGGGTCAGCCCCAGCATTTT	CASSPGWGQPQHF
TRBJ2-1	-	TRBD2	TRBV13	TGTGCCAGCAGCTCGGGCGGGAGAGGTAGCTCCTACAATGAGCAGTTCTTC	CASSSGGRGSSYNEQFF
TRBJ2-1	-	-	TRBV14	TGTGCCAGCAGCCAAGGATGGGGAGGTGGTGAGCAGTTCTTC	CASSQGWGGGEQFF
TRBJ2-5	-	TRBD1	TRBV10-3	TGTGCCACCGTACAGGGGGAAAGGGAGACCCAGTACTTC	CATVQGERETQYF
TRBJ1-1	-	-	TRBV7-2	TGTGCCAGCACCTCGACTCAGGGGAGCACTGAAGCTTTCTTT	CASTSTQGSTEAFF
TRBJ1-2	-	-	TRBV19	TGTGCCAGTAGAAGCGGGGGCACCCCTAACTATGGCTACACCTTC	CASRSGGTPNYGYTF
TRBJ2-7	-	TRBD1	TRBV5-6	TGTGCCAGCAGCCGACAGGGGATGTTTTACGAGCAGTACTTC	CASSRQGMFYEQYF
TRBJ2-5	-	-	TRBV30	TGTGCCTGGGGGCGGCCGGCGGAGACCCAGTACTTC	CAWGRPAETQYF
TRBJ1-3	-	TRBD1	TRBV2	TGTGCCAGCAGAGCACGACAGGGAACTTTATCTGGAAACACCATATATTTT	CASRARQGTLSGNTIYF
TRBJ1-2	-	-	TRBV3-1/TRBV3-2	TGTGCCAGCAGCCAAGATTACCCGAGCAGGCGCAACTATGGCTACACCTTC	CASSQDYPSRRNYGYTF